This T cell receptor (beta chain) was recorded in a study of blood T cell repertoires in COVID-19 (dated by TCRdb to 2019 to 2021). In terms of the full investigation: Collaborator samples came from the United States, Italy and Spain and covered acute and convalescent phases of COVID-19. The prospective study material was composed of cDNA or gDNA derived from T cells, B-cell-depleted T cells, or PBMCs. The dataset comprised deeply sampled blood TCRbeta repertoires from subjects exposed to, actively infected with, or recovered from COVID-19. The repertoires were released in a freely available public database intended as a resource for research on the immune response to SARS-CoV-2. The samples were drawn from the first 160 participants of the ongoing ImmuneRACE study and from 950 to 1,500 subjects provided by 6 global collaborators. A de-identified subject ID, COVID-19 status, age in years and sex were almost always included in the sample metadata. Where available, HLA class I and class II types were taken from metadata supplied by the sample provider and were not determined by assay-based typing. What the authors observed across the whole study: The amount of clinical and demographic metadata varied by source and participant and was provided uncurated.

The collaborating institutions used their own protocols to collect whole blood in K2EDTA tubes. For TCRbeta analysis, collaborator samples were shipped as frozen whole blood, as isolated PBMCs, or as DNA extracted from either sample type. From the cysteine through the phenylalanine, the CDR3 covers 14 amino acids. Left in the record is the CDR3 DNA by itself, 42 bases read in frame from the first base. Between the V and J ends, shortened by 2 bases and 3 bases respectively, the junction contains 8 bases. CDR1 LGHNA and CDR2 YSLEER were looked up in the germline V gene. As for this clone: Its antigen is currently not known. Nothing much larger sits one base from this clone, and base qualities are not available.

TCRbeta CDR3 regions were amplified from genomic DNA using the immunoSEQ Assay, a bias-controlled multiplex PCR. The paper's data handling went like this. The number of nucleated cells in each sample was estimated from the amplification of reference gene primers within the assay. To quantify the absolute abundance of each unique TCRbeta CDR3 rearrangement, sequence reads were collapsed and filtered. For each sample, productive Simpson clonality was calculated by taking the square root of Simpson's diversity index across productive rearrangements. TCRdb retrieved this table from immuneACCESS and kept in-frame rearrangements only. Not all clones are present; in checked studies, unresolved V genes account for under half, and no reason is known for the remainder. The DNA was the basis for D and trimming; V, J and clone size are from that table. This sample has 150,000 or so clones in its table, and about 91% of those were observed once. The biggest ten clones account for 1.5% to 2% of the sample.

Sequenced material: peripheral blood. The receptor was isolated from a woman aged 45 to 65 with acute or convalescent COVID-19. The chain links TRBV4-3 with TRBJ2-1; the best D guess is TRBD1, with 5 bases matching. The DNA reads as follows: TGCGCCAGCAGCCAATCTACAGGCTACAATGAGCAGTTCTTC. Translated, it reads CASSQSTGYNEQFF.